These 2 T cell receptor beta chains originate from one sample sequenced in a study of cytomegalovirus exposure and HLA in healthy donors. Amplification used 60 Vbeta primers and 13 Jbeta primers. Sequencing was performed with immunoSEQ multiplex PCR; in TCRdb, only in-frame clones are kept and a portion is missing. The sample gives some 110,000 clones, 80% to 85% of which show up once; around a fifth is in the top ten. Sequencing used PBMCs. These receptors came from a man younger than 40 in good health and CMV-seropositive.

This chain connects TRBV7-9 to TRBJ2-2, with TRBD2 matching 8 bases. Per the germline V gene, CDR1 is SEHNR and CDR2 is FQNEAQ (reference sequence). The CDR3 runs 15 residues. V was pared by 5 bases and J by 2 bases, with 4 bases of the junction left unmatched. DNA for the CDR3: TGTGCCAGCAGCACCGGGGGGGCCAACACCGGGGAGCTGTTTTTT. As protein: CASSTGGANTGELFF.

The rearrangement links TRBV10-1 to TRBJ2-1, with a tentative D call TRBD2 (7 bases). The CDR3 consists of 15 residues. The ends were cut back, 6 bases at V and 2 bases at J, with 14 bases in the middle. CDR1 and CDR2 from the germline V gene are WNHNN and SYGVQD (reference sequence). CDR3 nucleotide sequence: TGCGCCAGCAGCCCCGAGGGGGGGACCTACAATGAGCAGTTCTTC. Translation: CASSPEGGTYNEQFF.